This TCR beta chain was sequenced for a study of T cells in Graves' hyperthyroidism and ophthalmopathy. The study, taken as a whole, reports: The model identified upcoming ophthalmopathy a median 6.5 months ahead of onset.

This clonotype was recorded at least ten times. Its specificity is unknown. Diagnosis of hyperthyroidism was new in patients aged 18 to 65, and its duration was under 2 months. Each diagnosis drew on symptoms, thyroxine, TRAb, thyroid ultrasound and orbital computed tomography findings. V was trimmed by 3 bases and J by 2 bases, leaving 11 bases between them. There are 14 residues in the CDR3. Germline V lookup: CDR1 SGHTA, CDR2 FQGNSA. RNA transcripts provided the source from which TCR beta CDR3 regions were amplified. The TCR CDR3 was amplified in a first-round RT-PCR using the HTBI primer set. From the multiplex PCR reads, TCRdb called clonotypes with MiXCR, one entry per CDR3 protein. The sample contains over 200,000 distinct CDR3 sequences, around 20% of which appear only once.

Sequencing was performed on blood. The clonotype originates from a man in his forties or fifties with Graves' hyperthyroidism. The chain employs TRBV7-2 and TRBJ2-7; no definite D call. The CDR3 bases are TGTGCCAGCAGCTTTCCCGACACCGCCTACGAGCAGTACTTC. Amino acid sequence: CASSFPDTAYEQYF.